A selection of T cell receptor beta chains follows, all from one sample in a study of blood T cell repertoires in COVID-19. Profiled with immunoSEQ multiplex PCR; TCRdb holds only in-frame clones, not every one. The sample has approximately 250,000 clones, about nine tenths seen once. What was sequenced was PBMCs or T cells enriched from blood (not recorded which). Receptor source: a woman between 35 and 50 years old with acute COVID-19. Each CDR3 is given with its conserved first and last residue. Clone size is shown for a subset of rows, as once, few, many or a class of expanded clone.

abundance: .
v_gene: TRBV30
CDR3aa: CAWSVLGGSSYEQYF

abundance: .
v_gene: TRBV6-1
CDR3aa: CASSEFRQGGFYEQYF

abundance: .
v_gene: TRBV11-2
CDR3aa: CASSFTGVGSPLHF

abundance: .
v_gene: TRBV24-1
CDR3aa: CATSDPATNNQPQHF

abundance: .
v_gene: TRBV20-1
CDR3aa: CSASDPGRAYNEQFF

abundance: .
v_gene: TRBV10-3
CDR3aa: CAISQDSIGYTF

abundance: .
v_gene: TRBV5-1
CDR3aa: CASSLGTGNTGELFF

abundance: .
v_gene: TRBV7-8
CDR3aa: CASSSQGWSTDTQYF

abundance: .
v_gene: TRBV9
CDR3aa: CASRTSGTLEQFF

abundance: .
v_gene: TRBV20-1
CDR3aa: CSARVGTGGQPQHF

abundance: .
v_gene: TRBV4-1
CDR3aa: CASSQVGRGINEKLFF

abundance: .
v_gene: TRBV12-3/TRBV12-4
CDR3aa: CASSPGNYGYTF

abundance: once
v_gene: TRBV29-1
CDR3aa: CSVTDRVPTGELFF

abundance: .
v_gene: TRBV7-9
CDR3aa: CASSLRQEGGGYTF

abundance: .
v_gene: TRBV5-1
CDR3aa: CASLRQESTDTQYF

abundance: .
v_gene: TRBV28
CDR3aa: CAGSLAGELDEQFF

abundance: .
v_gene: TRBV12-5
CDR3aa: CASGLDRLEQYF

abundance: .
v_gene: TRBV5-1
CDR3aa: CASSLGNEGGNGYTF

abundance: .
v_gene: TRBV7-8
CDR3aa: CASSTDRVGGNQPQHF

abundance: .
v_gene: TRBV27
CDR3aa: CASSKQTGIAEAFF

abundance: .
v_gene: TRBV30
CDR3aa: CAWNRGLAGQKGETQYF

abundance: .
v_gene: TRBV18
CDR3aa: CASSKDRHPAGELFF

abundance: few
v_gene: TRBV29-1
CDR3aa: CSVAGGSSYNEQFF

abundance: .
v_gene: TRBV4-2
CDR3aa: CASSQDRQGNYNEQFF

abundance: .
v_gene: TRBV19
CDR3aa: CASSTSGIGETQYF

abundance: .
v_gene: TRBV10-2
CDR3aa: CASSDGGTGALGYTF

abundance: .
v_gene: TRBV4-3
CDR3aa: CASSQVASGGLIGETQYF

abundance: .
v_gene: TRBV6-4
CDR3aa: CASRPRGTGNSPLHF

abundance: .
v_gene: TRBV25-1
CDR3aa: CASSGTALHF

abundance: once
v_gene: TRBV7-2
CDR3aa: CASSLGGGINYGYTF

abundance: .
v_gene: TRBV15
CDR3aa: CATKNIGDRDTEAFF

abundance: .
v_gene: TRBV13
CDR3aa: CASTMRVGLAGPQTDTQYF

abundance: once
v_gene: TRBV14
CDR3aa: CASSQAGAYNEQFF